One and the same sample provided the 32 T cell receptor beta chains below, sequenced in a study of blood T cell repertoires in COVID-19. Some clones are missing from TCRdb's copy, which holds only in-frame ones; the method was immunoSEQ multiplex PCR. The sample lists around 140,000 clones; about 89% were seen once. The sequencing sample was made of peripheral blood. These receptors were obtained from a man in his fifties with active or convalescent COVID-19.

The gene calls are TRBV27 and TRBJ2-1; 10 bases are a match to TRBD1. This CDR3 region has 15 residues. Germline lookup yields CDR1 MNHEY and CDR2 SMNVEV (reference sequence). The V segment lost 6 bases and the J segment 7 bases; nucleotides outside the gene matches: 9. In nucleotides, the CDR3 is TGTGCCAGCAGGCAACCGGGACAGGGGATTAATGAGCAGTTCTTC. Amino acid sequence: CASRQPGQGINEQFF.

The chain joins TRBV6-1 to TRBJ2-7, with D uncertain. Per germline, CDR1 MNHNS and CDR2 SASEGT. The CDR3 spans 16 residues. The germline V and J ends were trimmed by 2 bases and 0 bases, with 14 bases remaining between them. CDR3 residues: CASSESAGATSYEQYF. The CDR3 DNA follows: TGTGCCAGCAGTGAAAGTGCTGGAGCCACCTCCTACGAGCAGTACTTC.

The chain employs TRBV5-1 and TRBJ2-2; 10 nucleotides line up with TRBD2. The junction had 15 bases not matched to a gene; V was cut back by 2 bases and J by 2 bases. Germline V gene data show CDR1 as SGHRS and CDR2 as YFSETQ. The CDR3 loop spans 20 amino acids. This CDR3 is CASSFYPRLAGQGNTGELFF. The CDR3, as DNA: TGCGCCAGCAGCTTCTACCCCAGACTAGCGGGTCAGGGTAACACCGGGGAGCTGTTTTTT.

V gene TRBV4-3 combines with J gene TRBJ2-6; D ambiguous. V lost 4 bases to trimming and J lost 0 bases, with 16 bases between them. This CDR3 comprises 18 residues. CDR1 is LGHNA, CDR2 YSLEER, per germline. The CDR3 loop is CASSPRHRPDSGANVLTF. CDR3 DNA: TGCGCCAGCAGCCCCAGACATCGCCCGGACTCTGGGGCCAACGTCCTGACTTTC.

The rearrangement links TRBV30 to TRBJ2-3, with 7 positions matching TRBD2. The V gene's germline CDR1 is GTSNPN and CDR2 SVGIG (reference sequence). The V gene end was trimmed by 7 bases and the J gene end by 4 bases; junction bases not matched to a gene: 11. This CDR3 comprises 14 residues. CDR3 coding DNA: TGTGCCTCCATCCGGGAGGCGTCCTCAGATACGCAGTATTTT. Its translation is CASIREASSDTQYF. The full variable domain, with the rest looked up from reference TRBV30 and TRBJ2-3, is SQTIHQWPATLVQPVGSPLSLECTVEGTSNPNLYWYRQAAGRGLQLLFYSVGIGQISSEVPQNLSASRPQDRQFILSSKKLLLSDSGFYLCASIREASSDTQYFGPGTRLTVL.

The chain recombines TRBV7-8 with TRBJ1-1; D might be TRBD1 (6 bases). The V gene's germline CDR1 is SGHVS and CDR2 FQNEAQ. CDR3 length: 14 amino acids. V lost 1 base and J lost 4, with 10 bases in between. The CDR3 nucleotides read TGTGCCAGCAGCTTAGTACAGGGTGGCACTGAAGCTTTCTTT. Its translation: CASSLVQGGTEAFF.

In this sample, this clone turned up once. The V call is TRBV5-1, the J call TRBJ1-6, with D possibly matching TRBD1 (5 bases). The CDR3 covers 16 residues. CDR1 and CDR2 from the germline V gene are SGHRS and YFSETQ. V dropped 3 bases and J dropped 7 bases, with 17 bases sitting between them. DNA for the CDR3: TGCGCCAGCAGCTGGAGTGGCGGGGGGGAAAATTCACCCCTCCACTTT. Translated: CASSWSGGGENSPLHF.

V is TRBV19 and J is TRBJ1-2; D unresolved. CDR1 and CDR2 (germline): LNHDA, SQIVND (reference sequence). Trimming removed 3 bases at V and 4 bases at J, with 9 bases between. The CDR3 is made up of 13 amino acids. CDR3 sequence: CASSIVGSYGYTF. The CDR3 nucleotides read TGTGCCAGTAGTATTGTAGGGAGCTATGGCTACACCTTC.

This chain uses TRBV18 with TRBJ2-6, with unresolved D. This CDR3 contains 17 residues. The V end lost 1 base, the J end lost 0 bases, and 10 bases lay between the germline ends. Germline CDR1 is KGHSH and CDR2 is LQKENI. The DNA for the CDR3 is TGTGCCAGCTCACCACAAACAGCCAACTCTGGGGCCAACGTCCTGACTTTC. Its translation: CASSPQTANSGANVLTF.

The table lists this clone with a few counts. This chain links TRBV3-1 (or the pseudogene TRBV3-2) with TRBJ2-7; 9 positions match TRBD1. The CDR3 sequence is 14 residues long. Losses at the gene ends were 4 bases for V and 9 bases for J; bases not matched to a gene: 10. Per the germline V gene, CDR1 is LGHDT and CDR2 is YNNKEL (reference sequence). CDR3 DNA: TGTGCCAGCAGCCCCCGGGACAGGGTAGGGGGGCAGTACTTC. Translation gives CASSPRDRVGGQYF.

V usage is TRBV14 and J usage is TRBJ2-2, with 8 bases lining up with TRBD2. CDR3 length: 15 residues. From germline, CDR1 is SGHDN and CDR2 FVKESK. The junction had 2 bases not matched to a gene; V was cut back by 4 bases and J by 1 base. CDR3 amino acids: CASSRLAQNTGELFF. DNA of the CDR3: TGTGCCAGCAGCCGACTAGCGCAGAACACCGGGGAGCTGTTTTTT.

The chain joins TRBV7-2 to TRBJ1-2; TRBD1 matches at 7 bases. The CDR3 is made up of 12 amino acids. The V and J ends lost 5 bases and 5 bases, in that order; junction bases with no gene match: 2. Germline values: CDR1 SGHTA, CDR2 FQGNSA. The CDR3 sequence is CASSPTGYGYTF. The CDR3 region has the DNA TGTGCCAGCAGCCCGACAGGGTATGGCTACACCTTC.

The count of this clone is one. The chain carries TRBV27 and TRBJ2-2; TRBD1 is a possible D gene (6 bases). V was trimmed by 2 bases and J by 0 bases, leaving 13 bases between them. The CDR3 has 17 residues. Germline V gene data show CDR1 as MNHEY and CDR2 as SMNVEV (reference sequence). CDR3 region: CASSLETGYANTGELFF. CDR3 DNA sequence: TGTGCCAGCAGTTTAGAGACAGGCTATGCGAACACCGGGGAGCTGTTTTTT.

This clone was found once. The chain is built from TRBV6-5 and TRBJ2-3; possibly TRBD1 for D (6 bases). The V and J ends lost 2 bases and 9 bases respectively, with 6 bases between them. Per germline, CDR1 MNHEY and CDR2 SVGAGI. The CDR3 sequence is 11 residues long. This chain's CDR3 is CASSYGQTQYF. CDR3 in DNA: TGTGCCAGCAGTTACGGACAGACGCAGTATTTT.

The V and J genes are TRBV5-1 and TRBJ2-5; the match to TRBD1 covers 8 bases. Germline values: CDR1 SGHRS, CDR2 YFSETQ. With V trimmed by 0 bases and J by 6 bases, 4 bases remained unmatched. The CDR3 spans 14 residues. The CDR3 protein is CASSLEQGAQTQYF. Here the CDR3 DNA reads TGCGCCAGCAGCTTGGAGCAGGGGGCACAGACCCAGTACTTC.

The chain recombines TRBV5-1 with TRBJ1-1; 11 nucleotides agree with TRBD1. Germline V gives CDR1 SGHRS, CDR2 YFSETQ. This CDR3 is built from 14 residues. V lost 0 bases and J lost 7; bases outside the gene matches: 2. In nucleotides, the CDR3 is TGCGCCAGCAGCTTGGGAGGGACAGGGGGTGAAGCTTTCTTT. Translation gives CASSLGGTGGEAFF.

The V gene is TRBV9, the J gene TRBJ1-1, with unresolved D. Germline CDR1 and CDR2: SGDLS and YYNGEE. V was trimmed by 2 bases and J by 11 bases, leaving 19 bases between them. CDR3 length equals 14 residues. The CDR3 is CASSVRQNDRPAFF. CDR3 DNA: TGTGCCAGCAGCGTGAGGCAGAACGACCGTCCGGCTTTCTTT.

The V and J genes are TRBV7-8 and TRBJ1-5, with a tentative D call TRBD1 (6 bases). Trimming took 1 base from V and 4 from J, leaving 11 bases between them. Germline-derived CDR1 and CDR2 are SGHVS and FQNEAQ. The CDR3 loop spans 15 amino acids. CDR3 DNA sequence: TGTGCCAGCAGCTTAGAAGGGGGATGGAATCAGCCCCAGCATTTT. This codes for CASSLEGGWNQPQHF.

This chain links TRBV20-1 with TRBJ2-1, with D perhaps TRBD2 (5 bases). In germline, CDR1 is DFQATT, CDR2 SNEGSKA (reference sequence). The V end lost 6 bases, the J end lost 10 bases, and 13 bases lay between the germline ends. The CDR3 is 11 residues long. The CDR3 region is CSAPGWEEQFF. The CDR3 coding sequence is TGCAGTGCCCCAGGCTGGGAGGAGCAGTTCTTC.

The rearrangement links TRBV11-2 to TRBJ2-2, with D possibly being TRBD1 (6 bases). The ends were cut back, 8 bases at V and 5 bases at J, with 27 bases in the middle. This CDR3 spans 18 amino acids. Germline V gene sequence: CDR1 SGHAT, CDR2 FQNNGV. The CDR3 DNA follows: TGTGCCAGCGCCCAAAACCCTATGACCGGGACACCTACCGGGGAGCTGTTTTTT. It yields the protein CASAQNPMTGTPTGELFF.

The chain employs TRBV19 and TRBJ2-5; TRBD2 might be the D (7 bases). V lost 5 bases and J 4 bases, leaving 20 bases between the germline ends. The CDR3 totals 16 residues. Germline CDR1 LNHDA, CDR2 SQIVND (reference sequence). The CDR3 loop is CASSRTWGGVGETQYF. CDR3 sequence (DNA): TGTGCCAGTAGTCGAACCTGGGGGGGCGTGGGAGAGACCCAGTACTTC.

V gene TRBV18 combines with J gene TRBJ1-1; 10 positions match TRBD1. The CDR3 consists of 16 residues. Germline loops: CDR1 KGHSH, CDR2 LQKENI. With V trimmed by 1 base and J by 3 bases, 5 bases remained unmatched. CDR3 sequence: CASSPRWDRGYTEAFF. The CDR3 DNA reads TGTGCCAGCTCACCACGGTGGGACAGGGGATACACTGAAGCTTTCTTT.

The genes are TRBV4-1 and TRBJ2-6; D gene unclear. The germline V gene encodes CDR1 MGHRA and CDR2 YSYEKL. V lost 3 bases and J 0 bases, leaving 9 bases between the germline ends. The CDR3 is made up of 16 amino acids. The CDR3: CASSHALASGANVLTF. For the CDR3, the DNA is TGCGCCAGCAGCCACGCCTTGGCCTCTGGGGCCAACGTCCTGACTTTC.

This clone was detected a few times. The chain has TRBV5-6 and TRBJ2-7; 9 nucleotides align to TRBD1. Germline CDR1 SGHDT, CDR2 YYEEEE. The J segment lost 5 bases and the V segment lost 4 bases, leaving 10 bases of the junction unmatched. The CDR3 is 15 residues long. The CDR3 nucleotides are TGTGCCAGCAGCCTTTGGGACAGGGTAAGACACGAGCAGTACTTC. Protein: CASSLWDRVRHEQYF.

This CDR3 is CASSESGEGRNEQFF. CDR3 sequence (DNA): TGCGCCAGCAGTGAGTCGGGGGAGGGCCGCAATGAGCAGTTCTTC. The chain combines TRBV10-1 with TRBJ2-1; 7 bases fit TRBD2. Trimming cost V 0 bases and J 6 bases; bases outside gene matches: 5. The CDR3 contains 15 residues. Germline V gives CDR1 WNHNN, CDR2 SYGVQD (reference sequence).

The chain carries TRBV5-1 and TRBJ1-5, with a weak D call TRBD1 (6 bases). Germline loops: CDR1 SGHRS, CDR2 YFSETQ. The CDR3 has 15 residues. The V end was cut by 4 bases, the J end by 6 bases, with 17 bases between. CDR3: CASSNDTGIGQPQHF. The CDR3 coding sequence is TGCGCCAGCAGCAACGACACAGGGATAGGTCAGCCCCAGCATTTT.

V and J are TRBV2 and TRBJ1-1; 9 nucleotides match TRBD1. V lost 6 bases to trimming and J lost 4 bases; unmatched junction nucleotides: 6. The CDR3 totals 14 residues. Germline CDR1 SNHLY, CDR2 FYNNEI. The CDR3, as DNA: TGTGCCAGCAGGGGGGACAGGGTGAGCACTGAAGCTTTCTTT. Its translation: CASRGDRVSTEAFF.

The chain combines TRBV25-1 with TRBJ1-6; the D gene is possibly TRBD1 (6 bases). The germline V gene has CDR1 MGHDK and CDR2 SYGVNS. CDR3 size: 16 residues. Deletions cut 2 bases from V and 9 bases from J, with 17 bases between. The CDR3 DNA follows: TGTGCCAGCAGTGAAAGTCTACAGGGACTAGGTTCACCCCTCCACTTT. It is translated as CASSESLQGLGSPLHF.

V gene TRBV3-1 (or the pseudogene TRBV3-2) combines with J gene TRBJ2-5; D possibly corresponds to TRBD2 (6 bases). V gave up 4 bases and J gave up 4 bases, with 16 bases separating them. The length of the CDR3 is 15 residues. CDR1 is LGHDT and CDR2 is YNNKEL in the germline V gene (reference sequence). The CDR3 here is CASSRRVSGAETQYF. The CDR3 DNA reads TGTGCCAGCAGCCGAAGGGTGTCGGGAGCAGAGACCCAGTACTTC.

J is TRBJ2-1 and V is TRBV3-1 (or the pseudogene TRBV3-2); the D gene is possibly TRBD2 (6 bases). The CDR3 sequence is 16 residues long. Germline-derived CDR1 and CDR2 are LGHDT and YNNKEL (reference sequence). V lost 5 bases and J lost 9, with 23 bases in between. This CDR3 is CASSDRPSSARGEQFF. The DNA of the CDR3 is TGTGCCAGCAGCGACCGACCCTCCTCGGCGCGGGGTGAGCAGTTCTTC.

The chain recombines TRBV29-1 with TRBJ2-7; D gene ambiguous. Germline loops: CDR1 SQVTM, CDR2 ANQGSEA. Trimming took off 2 bases at V and 0 bases at J, with 8 bases between the two ends. The CDR3 has 13 amino acids. The CDR3 protein is CSVESASSYEQYF. The CDR3 bases are TGCAGCGTTGAATCAGCTAGCTCCTACGAGCAGTACTTC.

The chain recombines TRBV30 with TRBJ2-4, with D possibly being TRBD1 (5 bases). V dropped 4 bases and J dropped 3 bases, with 19 bases sitting between them. From germline, CDR1 is GTSNPN and CDR2 SVGIG (reference sequence). The CDR3 runs to 16 residues. The CDR3, as DNA: TGTGCCTGGACAGGGTCCCCGCCTCGGATCAAAAACATTCAGTACTTC. Residues: CAWTGSPPRIKNIQYF.